This T cell receptor beta chain was documented in a study of T cell repertoires in cytomegalovirus infection. Across the study: CMV infection plus the matching HLA type was flagged by public TCR beta signatures.

This clonotype was seen more than once but under ten times. Its antigen is unknown. This CDR3 contains 15 residues. Trimming removed 4 bases at V and 3 bases at J, with 15 bases between. Germline V gene sequence: CDR1 LGHDT, CDR2 YNNKEL (reference sequence). Study outcomes and limitations: Totalled public TCR beta family frequency picked out people who carried CMV plus the relevant HLA. Predominance within the ex vivo response was attributable to HLA-C-restricted CMV-specific TCR beta clonotypes.

TCRdb re-derived calls from the reads in MiXCR, one entry per CDR3 protein. The sample lists about 400,000 distinct CDR3 sequences, 15% to 20% seen once, with approximately 10% in the top ten. The chain recombines TRBV3-1 with TRBJ1-1; D gene uncertain. The specimen was PBMCs. This receptor was taken from a human donor in good health (CMV status not recorded). Some clones in this sample may be carry-over from other donors' samples. DNA for the CDR3: TGTGCCAGCAGCCTTTCTCTCCGAAGCGACACTGAAGCTTTCTTT. Amino acids: CASSLSLRSDTEAFF. Supplemented by reference TRBV3-1 and TRBJ1-1, the full variable domain reads DTAVSQTPKYLVTQMGNDKSIKCEQNLGHDTMYWYKQDSKKFLKIMFSYNNKELIINETVPNRFSPKSPDKAHLNLHINSLELGDSAVYFCASSLSLRSDTEAFFGQGTRLTVV.